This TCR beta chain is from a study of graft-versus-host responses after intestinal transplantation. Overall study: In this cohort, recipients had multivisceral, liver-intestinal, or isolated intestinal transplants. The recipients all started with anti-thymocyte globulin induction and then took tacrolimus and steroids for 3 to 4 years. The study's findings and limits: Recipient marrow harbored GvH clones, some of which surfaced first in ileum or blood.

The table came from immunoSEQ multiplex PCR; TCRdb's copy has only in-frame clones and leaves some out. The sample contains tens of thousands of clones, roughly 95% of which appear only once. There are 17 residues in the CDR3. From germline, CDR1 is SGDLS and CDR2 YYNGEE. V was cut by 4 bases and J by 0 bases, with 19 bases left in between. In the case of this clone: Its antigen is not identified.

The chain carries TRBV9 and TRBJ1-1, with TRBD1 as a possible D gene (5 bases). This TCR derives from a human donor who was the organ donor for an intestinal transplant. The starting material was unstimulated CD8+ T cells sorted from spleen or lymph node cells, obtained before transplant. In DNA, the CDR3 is TGTGCCAGCAGCCCCTACAGGAGCCGATTCATGAACACTGAAGCTTTCTTT. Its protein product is CASSPYRSRFMNTEAFF.